The 10 T cell receptor beta chains below were found in one sample sequenced in a study of identical twins. TCRdb analysed the 5' RACE reads with MiXCR anew, one entry per CDR3 protein. The sample includes about 530,000 distinct CDR3 sequences, around 15% seen only once; the top ten take 0.44%. In addition, the sample was reused for a study of yellow fever vaccine responses in identical twins.

Sequencing was carried out using CD4+ T cells sorted from blood. These receptors were collected from a woman younger than 30 in good health.

This clonotype was recorded a few times. This chain connects TRBV18 to TRBJ2-1; perhaps TRBD1 as D (6 bases). The CDR3 totals 16 residues. Germline-derived CDR1 and CDR2 are KGHSH and LQKENI. V was shortened by 6 bases and J by 1 base, with 16 bases between the two germline ends. This CDR3 is CASSLKQGGSYNEQFF. CDR3 nucleotide sequence: TGTGCCAGCTCTCTGAAACAGGGTGGATCCTACAATGAGCAGTTCTTC.

The genes are TRBV2 and TRBJ2-4, with no clear D. V was cut by 3 bases and J by 3 bases, with 12 bases left in between. There are 15 residues in the CDR3. Looked up from germline, CDR1 is SNHLY and CDR2 is FYNNEI. CDR3 DNA: TGTGCCAGCAGTGATGAGGTCCGGGTCAAAAACATTCAGTACTTC. Its protein is CASSDEVRVKNIQYF.

This chain links TRBV25-1 with TRBJ2-3; no definite D call. The CDR3 has 15 residues. V lost 3 bases to trimming and J lost 4 bases, with 14 bases between them. Germline values: CDR1 MGHDK, CDR2 SYGVNS. The CDR3 spells CASSDPGREADTQYF. The CDR3 DNA is TGTGCCAGCAGTGATCCGGGTCGCGAGGCAGATACGCAGTATTTT.

This clonotype was counted a few times. This chain links TRBV20-1 with TRBJ2-4; a weak D match, TRBD2 (5 bases). The germline V and J ends were trimmed by 3 bases and 7 bases, with 10 bases remaining between them. CDR1 DFQATT and CDR2 SNEGSKA come from the germline V gene (reference sequence). This CDR3 is 12 amino acids long. DNA of the CDR3: TGCAGTGCTAGTACACGCGGGAACATTCAGTACTTC. Protein: CSASTRGNIQYF.

V and J are TRBV12-3 or TRBV12-4 and TRBJ2-3; tentatively, D is TRBD1 (6 bases). The CDR3 length is 14 residues. Trimming removed 6 bases from V and 7 bases from J, with 17 bases in between. In DNA, the CDR3 is TGTGCCAGCAGCCCAGCACAGGGTGGAAATACGCAGTATTTT. It encodes CASSPAQGGNTQYF.

There are a few counts of this clonotype. The chain has TRBV6-5 and TRBJ2-7; TRBD2 matches 9 bases. The germline V gene has CDR1 MNHEY and CDR2 SVGAGI. V shed 0 bases, J shed 2 bases, and the junction held 2 bases outside the gene matches. The CDR3 runs 15 residues. In nucleotides, the CDR3 is TGTGCCAGCAGTTACTCCCTAGCGGGACCCTACGAGCAGTACTTC. It is translated as CASSYSLAGPYEQYF.

The V and J genes are TRBV12-3 or TRBV12-4 and TRBJ2-5; D may be TRBD2 (6 bases). The V gene lost 8 bases and the J gene lost 9 bases, with 28 bases spanning the gap. The CDR3 consists of 16 residues. The chain's CDR3 is CASRRRGAGILGAQYF. The CDR3 bases are TGTGCCAGCCGAAGGCGGGGCGCGGGTATTTTGGGGGCCCAGTACTTC.

The sample holds a few counts of this clonotype. The rearrangement uses TRBV20-1 and TRBJ1-2; D perhaps matches TRBD1 (6 bases). The CDR3 is 14 residues long. In germline, CDR1 is DFQATT, CDR2 SNEGSKA (reference sequence). V was cut by 3 bases and J by 2 bases, with 13 bases left in between. Written as DNA, the CDR3 is TGCAGTGCTAGCCAGCCGGGGGGCAACTATGGCTACACCTTC. This sequence encodes CSASQPGGNYGYTF.

In this sample, this clonotype turned up a few times. CDR3 loop: CASSLILGRLSSYEQYF. Here the CDR3 DNA reads TGTGCCAGCAGTTTAATCTTAGGGCGCCTGTCCTCCTACGAGCAGTACTTC. V and J are TRBV27 and TRBJ2-7; D not certain. V shed 2 bases and J shed 0 bases, with 17 bases lying between them. This CDR3 comprises 17 residues. Per the germline V gene, CDR1 is MNHEY and CDR2 is SMNVEV (reference sequence).

This clonotype occurred a few times. CDR3 nucleotides: TGTGCCAGCAGAGCCTCCCTCATCAACACCGGGGAGCTGTTTTTT. The encoded protein is CASRASLINTGELFF. The genes are TRBV6-1 and TRBJ2-2, with unresolved D. The V end was cut by 6 bases, the J end by 2 bases, with 13 bases between. Germline-derived CDR1 and CDR2 are MNHNS and SASEGT. This CDR3 is built from 15 residues.